The source of this T cell receptor (beta chain) is a study of blood T cell repertoires in COVID-19. About the research overall: Acute and convalescent COVID-19 samples came from the United States, Italy and Spain.

Only in-frame clones appear in the TCRdb table, and some are missing; sequencing was by immunoSEQ multiplex PCR. The sample consists of about 49,000 clones, about 90% of them appearing once. The CDR3 covers 15 residues. Germline V gene data show CDR1 as SNHLY and CDR2 as FYNNEI. Unmatched junction bases numbered 11, after V lost 5 bases and J lost 7 bases. The chain couples TRBV2 to TRBJ1-5, with 7 bases identical to TRBD1. Sequencing input: peripheral blood. The source is an elderly woman with COVID-19, enrolled during active disease. The CDR3 here is CASSWGYRGRQPQHF. CDR3 in DNA: TGTGCCAGCAGTTGGGGATACAGGGGAAGGCAGCCCCAGCATTTT.